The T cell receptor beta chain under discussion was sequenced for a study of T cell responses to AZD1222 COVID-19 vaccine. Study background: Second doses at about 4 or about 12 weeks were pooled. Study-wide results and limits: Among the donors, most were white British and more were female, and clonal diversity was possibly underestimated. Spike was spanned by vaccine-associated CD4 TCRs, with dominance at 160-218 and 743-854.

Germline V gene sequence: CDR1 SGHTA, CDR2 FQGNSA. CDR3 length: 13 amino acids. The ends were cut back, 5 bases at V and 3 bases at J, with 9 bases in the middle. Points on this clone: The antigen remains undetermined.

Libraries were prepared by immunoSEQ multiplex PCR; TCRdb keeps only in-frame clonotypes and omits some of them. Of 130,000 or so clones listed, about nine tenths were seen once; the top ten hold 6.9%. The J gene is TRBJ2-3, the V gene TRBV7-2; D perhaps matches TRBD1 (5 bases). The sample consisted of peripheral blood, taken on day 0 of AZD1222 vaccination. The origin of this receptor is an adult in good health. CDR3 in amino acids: CASSPAGTDTQYF. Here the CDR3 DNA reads TGTGCCAGCAGCCCGGCAGGGACAGATACGCAGTATTTT.